A single sample is the source of the 15 T cell receptor beta chains below, sequenced in a study of blood T cell repertoires in COVID-19. Generated by immunoSEQ multiplex PCR, the TCRdb table keeps only in-frame clones and is missing some. This sample carries about 490,000 clones, 70% to 90% of them seen once, and the ten largest clones take approximately 3.4%. Material for sequencing was peripheral blood. The receptors here all came from a human donor in a cohort sampled during active COVID-19.

This chain links TRBV30 with TRBJ1-4; a possible D gene is TRBD1 (5 bases). The V end lost 8 bases, the J end lost 4 bases, and 11 bases lay between the germline ends. This CDR3 contains 12 residues. Looked up from germline, CDR1 is GTSNPN and CDR2 is SVGIG (reference sequence). The DNA of the CDR3 is TGTGCCGGTACAGGCCTTAATGAAAAACTGTTTTTT. Its translation is CAGTGLNEKLFF.

The chain joins TRBV18 to TRBJ2-7, with TRBD2 matching 15 bases. V shed 3 bases, J shed 5 bases, and the junction held 5 bases outside the gene matches. CDR1 is KGHSH, CDR2 LQKENI, per germline. The CDR3 has 16 residues. The CDR3 DNA sequence: TGTGCCAGCTCACCTGGACTAGCGGGAGGGAAGGACGAGCAGTACTTC. Protein: CASSPGLAGGKDEQYF.

This clone has only a few counts. The chain couples TRBV19 to TRBJ2-1, with 10 bases matching TRBD1. In germline, CDR1 is LNHDA, CDR2 SQIVND (reference sequence). The CDR3 extends over 15 amino acids. J gave up 7 bases and V 7 bases, and 10 bases lay outside the gene matches. The CDR3 DNA is TGTGCCAGTATTCGAAGGACAGGGGGTTTGAATGAGCAGTTCTTC. Translation: CASIRRTGGLNEQFF.

This chain links TRBV19 with TRBJ2-5; the D gene is possibly TRBD1 (6 bases). The germline V and J ends were trimmed by 3 bases and 0 bases, with 8 bases remaining between them. This CDR3 region has 14 residues. Germline V gene data show CDR1 as LNHDA and CDR2 as SQIVND (reference sequence). The CDR3 nucleotides read TGTGCCAGTAGTATCAACAGGGACCAAGAGACCCAGTACTTC. Amino acids: CASSINRDQETQYF.

This chain links TRBV18 with TRBJ1-1, with TRBD1 matching 9 bases. Trimming at V came to 1 base and at J to 5 bases, leaving 2 bases not matched to a gene. CDR1 and CDR2 from the germline V gene are KGHSH and LQKENI. The CDR3 covers 14 residues. CDR3 DNA sequence: TGTGCCAGCTCACCACAGACAGGGGGTACTGAAGCTTTCTTT. It encodes CASSPQTGGTEAFF. Looking up the rest from reference TRBV18 and TRBJ1-1 gives the full variable domain: NAGVMQNPRHLVRRRGQEARLRCSPMKGHSHVYWYRQLPEEGLKFMVYLQKENIIDESGMPKERFSAEFPKEGPSILRIQQVVRGDSAAYFCASSPQTGGTEAFFGQGTRLTVV.

In its sample, this clone was seen once. This chain connects TRBV7-8 to TRBJ1-2, with 7 bases identical to TRBD1. CDR1 is SGHVS and CDR2 is FQNEAQ in the germline V gene. The CDR3 covers 15 residues. With 0 bases clipped from V and 8 bases from J, the junction kept 9 bases outside the gene matches. The chain's CDR3 is CASSLAQGVLSGYTF. The CDR3 nucleotides read TGTGCCAGCAGCTTAGCTCAGGGGGTCCTATCAGGCTACACCTTC. The full variable domain, completed using reference TRBV7-8 and TRBJ1-2, is GAGVSQSPRYKVAKRGQDVALRCDPISGHVSLFWYQQALGQGPEFLTYFQNEAQLDKSGLPSDRFFAERPEGSVSTLKIQRTQQEDSAVYLCASSLAQGVLSGYTFGSGTRLTVV.

The V and J genes are TRBV9 and TRBJ2-1; 9 positions agree with TRBD2. The junction had 6 bases not matched to a gene; V was cut back by 1 base and J by 7 bases. The CDR3 sequence is 15 residues long. Germline CDR1 SGDLS, CDR2 YYNGEE. CDR3 amino acids: CASSVMGGRGNEQFF. CDR3 sequence (DNA): TGTGCCAGCAGCGTAATGGGCGGGAGGGGGAATGAGCAGTTCTTC.

The chain uses TRBV3-1 (or the pseudogene TRBV3-2) and TRBJ1-1; D unclear. Between the trimmed V and J ends, which lost 4 bases and 0 bases, there was a span of 9 bases. This CDR3 is built from 14 residues. Looked up from germline, CDR1 is LGHDT and CDR2 is YNNKEL (reference sequence). The CDR3 DNA reads as TGTGCCAGCAGCCCTCGCGGCGTGAACACTGAAGCTTTCTTT. Translated: CASSPRGVNTEAFF.

The J gene is TRBJ1-3, the V gene TRBV11-2; tentatively, D is TRBD1 (6 bases). This CDR3 is 16 amino acids long. The germline gives CDR1 SGHAT, CDR2 FQNNGV. V was clipped by 0 bases and J by 0 bases, with 9 bases between them. CDR3 DNA: TGTGCCAGCAGCTTAGATAGGACAGTCTCTGGAAACACCATATATTTT. Translated: CASSLDRTVSGNTIYF.

The table lists this clone with a count of one. The chain combines TRBV6-5 with TRBJ1-2, with a tentative D call TRBD1 (5 bases). This CDR3 region has 13 residues. CDR1 is MNHEY, CDR2 SVGAGI, per germline. The V end was cut by 8 bases, the J end by 5 bases, with 15 bases between. CDR3 loop: CASLAGPSYGYTF. The CDR3 coding sequence is TGTGCCAGCCTGGCGGGACCATCTTATGGCTACACCTTC.

This chain uses TRBV6-6 with TRBJ1-2; the match to TRBD1 covers 7 bases. This CDR3 has 13 amino acids. CDR1 is MNHNY and CDR2 is SVGAGI in the germline V gene (reference sequence). V lost 6 bases, J lost 8 bases, and 9 bases stayed unmatched. The CDR3: CASSLGQFQGYTF. The CDR3 DNA follows: TGTGCCAGCAGCCTGGGACAGTTCCAGGGCTACACCTTC.

This chain joins TRBV7-9 and TRBJ1-1, with TRBD1 identical over 7 bases. Trimming removed 1 base from V and 2 bases from J; junction bases left unmatched: 16. CDR1 and CDR2 from the germline V gene are SEHNR and FQNEAQ (reference sequence). CDR3 length equals 19 residues. CDR3 region: CASSLEAGGYLLGNTEAFF. CDR3 nucleotide sequence: TGTGCCAGCAGCTTAGAGGCAGGGGGATACCTCTTGGGTAACACTGAAGCTTTCTTT.

The chain recombines TRBV27 with TRBJ2-7, with 9 bases matching TRBD1. Trimming took 10 bases from V and 4 from J; bases not matched to a gene: 8. There are 13 residues in the CDR3. Germline V gene data show CDR1 as MNHEY and CDR2 as SMNVEV (reference sequence). CDR3 amino acids: CATKGQGRYEQYF. The CDR3 DNA follows: TGTGCCACAAAAGGACAGGGGAGATACGAGCAGTACTTC.

The rearrangement links TRBV28 to TRBJ2-2, with D perhaps TRBD1 (5 bases). The V and J ends lost 6 bases and 4 bases respectively, with 9 bases between them. The germline V gene encodes CDR1 MDHEN and CDR2 SYDVKM. There are 13 residues in the CDR3. The CDR3 spells CASRIQGTGELFF. The CDR3 coding sequence is TGTGCCAGCAGGATCCAGGGCACCGGGGAGCTGTTTTTT.

The V gene is TRBV27, the J gene TRBJ1-1, with D perhaps matching TRBD1 (6 bases). Looked up from germline, CDR1 is MNHEY and CDR2 is SMNVEV (reference sequence). V lost 5 bases and J lost 4, with 14 bases in between. This CDR3 has 14 amino acids. The CDR3 spells CASSRRGGGTEAFF. CDR3 bases: TGTGCCAGCAGTCGGAGGGGAGGGGGCACTGAAGCTTTCTTT.